Presented here are 19 T cell receptor beta chains from one specimen sequenced in a study of post-analysis software for immune sequencing data. Study-wide results and caveats: Patients used about five TRBV segments, including TRBV5-6, TRBV5-1 and TRBV20-1, more often than controls.

Their cognate antigens are unknown. The authors incorporated unique molecular identifiers into the TCR beta cDNA libraries. TCRdb independently ran MiXCR on the PCR reads; one entry per CDR3 protein. This table holds fewer than 600,000 distinct CDR3 sequences, approximately 45% found once. The specimen sequenced was blood. All receptors derive from a girl aged 5 to 17 with multiple sclerosis.

The rearrangement joins TRBV20-1 to TRBJ2-3, with 11 nucleotides matching TRBD2. J gave up 5 bases and V 1 base, and 5 bases lay outside the gene matches. Germline-derived CDR1 and CDR2 are DFQATT and SNEGSKA (reference sequence). The CDR3 has 15 residues. CDR3 bases: TGCAGTGCTAGAGGAACTAGCGGGAGTGAAGATACGCAGTATTTT. It codes for CSARGTSGSEDTQYF.

The V call is TRBV27, the J call TRBJ2-7; tentatively, D is TRBD1 or TRBD2 (5 bases each). The tail of the sequence fits TRBJ2-5 better, so the J call may be wrong. The CDR3 contains 16 residues. CDR1 and CDR2 from the germline V gene are MNHEY and SMNVEV (reference sequence). In nucleotides, the CDR3 is TGTGCCAGCAGTTCAAGCAGTGGGACCGGGTGGGAGACCCAGTACTTC. It specifies CASSSSSGTGWETQYF.

This clonotype was counted between two and nine times. V usage is TRBV27 and J usage is TRBJ1-1; D remains ambiguous. CDR1 MNHEY and CDR2 SMNVEV come from the germline V gene (reference sequence). CDR3 size: 14 residues. V was shortened by 2 bases and J by 5 bases, with 12 bases between the two germline ends. This chain's CDR3 is CASSLREMSTEAFF. The CDR3 DNA reads TGTGCCAGCAGTTTAAGGGAGATGTCGACTGAAGCTTTCTTT.

The chain has TRBV19 and TRBJ2-4; D possibly corresponds to TRBD2 (6 bases). The DNA end favors TRBJ2-7, so the J call may be wrong. Germline V gives CDR1 LNHDA, CDR2 SQIVND (reference sequence). The CDR3 consists of 16 residues. CDR3 DNA: TGTGCCAGTAGTTCAATCGCCCGGACGGCGGGGAACGAGCAGTACTTC. Translating it yields CASSSIARTAGNEQYF.

The chain uses TRBV5-1 and TRBJ2-1; no firm D call. Judging by the DNA end, TRBJ2-5 fits better; the J call may be wrong. CDR1 and CDR2 from the germline V gene are SGHRS and YFSETQ. The CDR3 totals 15 residues. The CDR3 here is CASSLRTLPQETQYF. CDR3 nucleotide sequence: TGCGCCAGCAGCTTGCGAACACTCCCCCAAGAGACCCAGTACTTC.

This clonotype came up a few times. In DNA, the CDR3 is TGTGCCAGCAGCCAAGATCCCGGGCAGGGAGGGATCGGCTACACCTTC. Translation: CASSQDPGQGGIGYTF. The chain carries TRBV4-2 and TRBJ1-2, with D possibly being TRBD1 (5 bases). CDR1 is LGHNA and CDR2 is YNFKEQ in the germline V gene. This CDR3 has 16 residues. Between the trimmed V and J ends, which lost 0 bases and 8 bases, there was a span of 19 bases.

The table lists this clonotype with a few counts. The V and J genes are TRBV28 and TRBJ2-5; D is possibly TRBD2 (5 bases). Deletions cut 6 bases from V and 11 bases from J, with 19 bases between. Germline CDR1 is MDHEN and CDR2 is SYDVKM. The CDR3 is 13 residues long. Written as DNA, the CDR3 is TGTGCCAGCAGAAGAGCGGAAACTTTTGAGCAGTACTTC. This gives the protein CASRRAETFEQYF.

This clonotype was picked up a small number of times. The CDR3 protein is CASSSGDSNQPQHF. For the CDR3, the DNA is TGCGCCAGCAGCTCCGGGGACAGCAATCAGCCCCAGCATTTT. V gene TRBV5-1 combines with J gene TRBJ1-5; the D gene is possibly TRBD1 (5 bases). Germline lookup yields CDR1 SGHRS and CDR2 YFSETQ. Trimming took off 3 bases at V and 1 base at J, with 8 bases between the two ends. The CDR3 has 14 amino acids.

This clonotype was found once. The V gene is TRBV28, the J gene TRBJ2-7, with 10 bases aligning to TRBD2. The CDR3 runs 14 residues. Trimming removed 7 bases from V and 5 bases from J; junction bases left unmatched: 8. Germline CDR1 and CDR2: MDHEN and SYDVKM. CDR3 amino acids: CASTPGLAINEQYF. The CDR3 DNA follows: TGTGCCAGCACCCCGGGACTAGCGATCAACGAGCAGTACTTC.

The chain carries TRBV28 and TRBJ2-7; 9 bases fit TRBD1. The germline CDR1 and CDR2 sequences are MDHEN and SYDVKM. CDR3 size: 16 residues. V shed 6 bases and J 0 bases; nucleotides not matched to a gene: 9. The CDR3, as DNA: TGTGCCAGCAGGGGAGGAGGGACAGGGTTCTCCTACGAGCAGTACTTC. Protein: CASRGGGTGFSYEQYF.

The chain recombines TRBV7-2 with TRBJ2-1; 9 bases are shared with TRBD2. The trim removed 4 bases at V and 3 bases at J, leaving 4 bases unmatched. Per germline, CDR1 SGHTA and CDR2 FQGNSA. CDR3 length: 15 amino acids. The CDR3 sequence is CASSSSSGIYNEQFF. As DNA, the CDR3 is TGTGCCAGCAGCTCTTCTAGCGGGATCTACAATGAGCAGTTCTTC.

This clonotype was counted between two and nine times. The chain uses TRBV28 and TRBJ2-1; D is unclear. Germline V gene lookup returns CDR1 MDHEN and CDR2 SYDVKM. Trimming took 3 bases from V and 6 from J, leaving 6 bases between them. CDR3 length: 12 residues. CDR3 amino acids: CASSFPSNEQFF. For the CDR3, the DNA is TGTGCCAGCAGTTTTCCTAGCAATGAGCAGTTCTTC.

V gene TRBV7-2 combines with J gene TRBJ2-7; 10 nucleotides align to TRBD2. After removal of 1 base from V and 5 bases from J, the junction contained 5 bases not matched to a gene. The CDR3 consists of 15 residues. Looked up from germline, CDR1 is SGHTA and CDR2 is FQGNSA. The chain's CDR3 is CASSLDWTSGNEQYF. The DNA for the CDR3 is TGTGCCAGCAGCTTAGACTGGACTAGCGGAAACGAGCAGTACTTC.

The sample holds a few counts of this clonotype. The chain uses TRBV5-1 and TRBJ2-3; D gene unclear. Trimming shortened V by 4 bases and J by 4 bases, and 10 bases separated the two germline ends. The CDR3 totals 13 residues. CDR1 is SGHRS and CDR2 is YFSETQ in the germline V gene. CDR3 region: CASSTDVSDTQYF. Here the CDR3 DNA reads TGCGCCAGCAGCACCGACGTCTCAGATACGCAGTATTTT.

The rearrangement uses TRBV20-1 and TRBJ2-3; D remains ambiguous. CDR1 is DFQATT and CDR2 is SNEGSKA in the germline V gene (reference sequence). Trimming took 4 bases from V and 3 from J, leaving 11 bases between them. This CDR3 comprises 13 residues. The DNA of the CDR3 is TGCAGTGCTAATTTACGCCTGACAGATACGCAGTATTTT. It specifies CSANLRLTDTQYF.

The chain employs TRBV24-1 and TRBJ2-1; 8 positions agree with TRBD1. The CDR3 extends over 19 amino acids. The V gene's germline CDR1 is KGHDR and CDR2 SFDVKD. The junction had 16 bases not matched to a gene; V was cut back by 3 bases and J by 4 bases. CDR3: CATSDTGTYAGGDYNEQFF. CDR3 coding DNA: TGTGCCACCAGTGATACGGGAACCTATGCAGGGGGCGATTACAATGAGCAGTTCTTC.

This chain connects TRBV5-1 to TRBJ2-2, with TRBD1 matching 7 bases. Germline V CDR1 and CDR2: SGHRS, YFSETQ. Trimming took 3 bases from V and 6 from J; bases not matched to a gene: 5. The length of the CDR3 is 14 residues. CDR3 sequence reads: CASSSEGAPGELFF. CDR3 in DNA: TGCGCCAGCAGCTCCGAGGGGGCGCCCGGGGAGCTGTTTTTT. The complete variable domain, with remaining parts taken from reference TRBV5-1 and TRBJ2-2, reads KAGVTQTPRYLIKTRGQQVTLSCSPISGHRSVSWYQQTPGQGLQFLFEYFSETQRNKGNFPGRFSGRQFSNSRSEMNVSTLELGDSALYLCASSSEGAPGELFFGEGSRLTVL.

This clonotype has a handful of counts. The chain has TRBV6-6 and TRBJ1-2; D is perhaps TRBD1 (6 bases). Germline CDR1 MNHNY, CDR2 SVGAGI (reference sequence). V lost 2 bases, J lost 11 bases, and 12 bases lay in between. This CDR3 is built from 12 residues. CDR3 sequence reads: CASSYPLQGYTF. In DNA, the CDR3 is TGTGCCAGCAGTTACCCTTTACAGGGTTACACCTTC.

This clonotype was seen more than once but under ten times. The J gene is TRBJ2-1, the V gene TRBV6-5; D gene unclear. The germline V and J ends were trimmed by 0 bases and 6 bases, with 21 bases remaining between them. There are 18 residues in the CDR3. From germline, CDR1 is MNHEY and CDR2 SVGAGI. The CDR3 sequence is CASSYSILTPGRSNEQFF. The CDR3 nucleotides are TGTGCCAGCAGTTACTCGATCTTGACTCCCGGTCGATCCAATGAGCAGTTCTTC.